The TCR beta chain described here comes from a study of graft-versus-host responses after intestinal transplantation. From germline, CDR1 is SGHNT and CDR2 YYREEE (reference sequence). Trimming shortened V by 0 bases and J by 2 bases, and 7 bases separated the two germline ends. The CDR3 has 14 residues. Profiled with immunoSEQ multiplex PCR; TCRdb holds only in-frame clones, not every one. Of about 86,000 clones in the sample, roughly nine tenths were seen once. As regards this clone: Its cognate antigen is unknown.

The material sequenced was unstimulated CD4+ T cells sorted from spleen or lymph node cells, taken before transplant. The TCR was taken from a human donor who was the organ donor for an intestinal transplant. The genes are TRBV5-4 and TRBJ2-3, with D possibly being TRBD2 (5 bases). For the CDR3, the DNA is TGTGCCAGCAGCTTGGGAGCGGACACAGATACGCAGTATTTT. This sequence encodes CASSLGADTDTQYF.